The 25 T cell receptor beta chains below were found in one sample sequenced in a study of OX40 agonist ivuxolimab in advanced cancers. Profiling relied on immunoSEQ multiplex PCR, and the TCRdb table lists in-frame clones only, not all of them. The sample consists of roughly 86,000 clones, just under 90% of them appearing once. The sequenced sample was CD4+ or CD8+ T cells sorted from blood, obtained in a trial of the OX40 agonist ivuxolimab. The receptors come from an adult with an advanced solid tumor such as melanoma, head and neck, liver or kidney cancer.

The CDR3 DNA reads TGTGCCAGTAGTATAGATCAGGCCTCCTCCTACAATGAGCAGTTCTTC. Amino acids: CASSIDQASSYNEQFF. The rearrangement links TRBV19 to TRBJ2-1, with D unresolved. Germline V CDR1 and CDR2: LNHDA, SQIVND (reference sequence). Deletions cut 0 bases from V and 0 bases from J, with 9 bases between. CDR3 length: 16 amino acids.

This clone came up once. The chain uses TRBV14 and TRBJ2-1; no reliable D call. Germline-derived CDR1 and CDR2 are SGHDN and FVKESK. V gave up 0 bases and J gave up 7 bases, with 4 bases separating them. The CDR3 sequence is 12 residues long. CDR3 protein: CASSQDRNEQFF. The CDR3 DNA reads as TGTGCCAGCAGCCAAGATCGGAATGAGCAGTTCTTC.

The chain uses TRBV5-4 and TRBJ2-7, with a weak D call TRBD1 (6 bases). CDR1 is SGHNT, CDR2 YYREEE, per germline (reference sequence). V lost 4 bases to trimming and J lost 2 bases, with 10 bases between them. There are 13 residues in the CDR3. In DNA form, the CDR3 reads TGTGCCAGCAGCCCCAGGGGACCCTACGAGCAGTACTTC. This encodes CASSPRGPYEQYF.

The chain recombines TRBV6-5 with TRBJ2-7; D is unresolved. The V end was cut by 7 bases, the J end by 7 bases, with 17 bases between. The germline V gene encodes CDR1 MNHEY and CDR2 SVGAGI. The CDR3 is 13 residues long. For the CDR3, the DNA is TGTGCCAGCAACGAGCAGGCGGTACGGGAGCAGTACTTC. It translates to CASNEQAVREQYF.

The rearrangement links TRBV5-1 to TRBJ2-2; D gene unclear. The V and J ends lost 1 base and 1 base respectively, with 8 bases between them. The CDR3 length is 15 residues. The germline V gene encodes CDR1 SGHRS and CDR2 YFSETQ. The CDR3 protein is CASSLRLENTGELFF. Written as DNA, the CDR3 is TGCGCCAGCAGCTTGCGGCTAGAGAACACCGGGGAGCTGTTTTTT. Supplemented by reference TRBV5-1 and TRBJ2-2, the full variable domain reads KAGVTQTPRYLIKTRGQQVTLSCSPISGHRSVSWYQQTPGQGLQFLFEYFSETQRNKGNFPGRFSGRQFSNSRSEMNVSTLELGDSALYLCASSLRLENTGELFFGEGSRLTVL.

The rearrangement joins TRBV29-1 to TRBJ2-7; possible D gene TRBD1, 6 bases. The CDR3 spans 13 residues. Per germline, CDR1 SQVTM and CDR2 ANQGSEA. With 3 bases removed from V and 0 bases from J, the gap between germline ends came to 9 bases. The DNA for the CDR3 is TGCAGCGTTGAGAGGGACAACTCCTACGAGCAGTACTTC. It specifies CSVERDNSYEQYF.

This chain links TRBV28 with TRBJ1-5; 7 bases are a match to TRBD1. The CDR3 consists of 16 residues. Trimming removed 6 bases from V and 0 bases from J; junction bases left unmatched: 8. Germline V gene data show CDR1 as MDHEN and CDR2 as SYDVKM. The CDR3 spells CASRTGTALSNQPQHF. In DNA form, the CDR3 reads TGTGCCAGCAGAACAGGGACAGCCCTTAGCAATCAGCCCCAGCATTTT. Looking up the rest from reference TRBV28 and TRBJ1-5 gives the full variable domain: DVKVTQSSRYLVKRTGEKVFLECVQDMDHENMFWYRQDPGLGLRLIYFSYDVKMKEKGDIPEGYSVSREKKERFSLILESASTNQTSMYLCASRTGTALSNQPQHFGDGTRLSIL.

The genes are TRBV5-6 and TRBJ2-7; the D is unclear. This CDR3 is 12 amino acids long. V was trimmed by 0 bases and J by 6 bases, leaving 7 bases between them. Germline V gene lookup returns CDR1 SGHDT and CDR2 YYEEEE. The CDR3 coding sequence is TGTGCCAGCAGCTTGGGATCCATCGAGCAGTACTTC. Protein product: CASSLGSIEQYF.

V usage is TRBV7-9 and J usage is TRBJ2-1; 11 bases are shared with TRBD2. The J segment lost 12 bases and the V segment lost 5 bases, leaving 21 bases of the junction unmatched. Germline-derived CDR1 and CDR2 are SEHNR and FQNEAQ (reference sequence). The CDR3 has 18 residues. Here the CDR3 DNA reads TGTGCCAGCAGCCCCGACAACAATCGAAGACTAGCGGGGTATGGGCAGTTCTTC. Translation gives CASSPDNNRRLAGYGQFF.

The V gene is TRBV18, the J gene TRBJ1-3; 11 nucleotides agree with TRBD1. J lost 3 bases, V lost 3 bases, and 4 bases had no gene match. The CDR3 has 16 amino acids. Germline CDR1 KGHSH, CDR2 LQKENI. The CDR3 protein is CASSPGQGAGGNTIYF. CDR3 bases: TGTGCCAGCTCACCCGGACAGGGGGCTGGTGGAAACACCATATATTTT. Supplemented by reference TRBV18 and TRBJ1-3, the full variable domain reads NAGVMQNPRHLVRRRGQEARLRCSPMKGHSHVYWYRQLPEEGLKFMVYLQKENIIDESGMPKERFSAEFPKEGPSILRIQQVVRGDSAAYFCASSPGQGAGGNTIYFGEGSWLTVV.

The chain is built from TRBV5-1 and TRBJ2-2, with a tentative D call TRBD2 (6 bases). CDR3 length equals 14 residues. Germline V lookup: CDR1 SGHRS, CDR2 YFSETQ. The V end lost 4 bases, the J end lost 7 bases, and 14 bases lay between the germline ends. The CDR3 is CASSETTRGGELFF. The CDR3 region has the DNA TGCGCCAGCAGCGAGACTACGCGGGGCGGGGAGCTGTTTTTT. The full variable domain, in which reference TRBV5-1 and TRBJ2-2 provide the parts outside the CDR3, is KAGVTQTPRYLIKTRGQQVTLSCSPISGHRSVSWYQQTPGQGLQFLFEYFSETQRNKGNFPGRFSGRQFSNSRSEMNVSTLELGDSALYLCASSETTRGGELFFGEGSRLTVL.

This chain links TRBV7-8 with TRBJ2-1; 10 bases are shared with TRBD1. Germline lookup yields CDR1 SGHVS and CDR2 FQNEAQ. V dropped 5 bases and J dropped 9; count of bases not matched to a gene: 7. The length of the CDR3 is 14 residues. The CDR3 sequence is CASSPQTGGTEQFF. CDR3 sequence (DNA): TGTGCCAGCAGCCCCCAGACAGGGGGCACTGAGCAGTTCTTC.

The rearrangement uses TRBV28 and TRBJ2-2; 7 bases agree with TRBD2. CDR3 length: 17 amino acids. V trimming: 0 bases; J trimming: 10 bases; junction bases outside the gene matches: 14. Germline V gives CDR1 MDHEN, CDR2 SYDVKM. The CDR3: CASSLWTLADGPEELFF. CDR3 DNA: TGTGCCAGCAGTTTATGGACCCTAGCGGACGGCCCCGAGGAGCTGTTTTTT.

The J gene is TRBJ1-1, the V gene TRBV6-4; no clear D. The CDR3 is 13 amino acids. Trimming left V 3 bases short and J 1 base short, with 6 bases between. Germline V CDR1 and CDR2: MRHNA, SNTAGT. The CDR3 coding sequence is TGTGCCAGCAGTGAAACAGCGAACACTGAAGCTTTCTTT. Encoded protein: CASSETANTEAFF.

The chain joins TRBV7-3 to TRBJ2-7; unclear D gene. The V and J ends lost 2 bases and 5 bases respectively, with 10 bases between them. This CDR3 comprises 13 residues. Germline V CDR1 and CDR2: SGHTA, FQGTGA. As DNA, the CDR3 is TGTGCCAGCAGCTTAGTAGCTAAGGACGAGCAGTACTTC. This sequence encodes CASSLVAKDEQYF.

This chain uses TRBV15 with TRBJ2-6, with D possibly being TRBD1 (6 bases). This CDR3 has 18 residues. Trimming took off 1 base at V and 1 base at J, with 14 bases between the two ends. Per germline, CDR1 LNHNV and CDR2 YYDKDF (reference sequence). The CDR3 here is CATSRGGRKLSGANVLTF. The CDR3 DNA reads TGTGCCACCAGCAGAGGGGGGCGGAAACTTTCTGGGGCCAACGTCCTGACTTTC.

In DNA form, the CDR3 reads TGCGCCACTCAAGGCCAGGGCAGTGAGCAGTTCTTC. Protein product: CATQGQGSEQFF. V is TRBV10-1 and J is TRBJ2-1, with D possibly matching TRBD1 (5 bases). V was pared by 10 bases and J by 9 bases, with 16 bases between. Germline V lookup: CDR1 WNHNN, CDR2 SYGVQD (reference sequence). This CDR3 region has 12 residues.

The gene calls are TRBV18 and TRBJ2-7, with 10 bases identical to TRBD1. Germline assignment: CDR1 KGHSH and CDR2 LQKENI. The CDR3 is 16 amino acids. Trimming took 6 bases from V and 3 from J; bases not matched to a gene: 11. In DNA form, the CDR3 reads TGTGCCAGCTCCCGAAAACCGGGACAGGGGTTCTACGAGCAGTACTTC. Amino acids: CASSRKPGQGFYEQYF. Looking up the rest from reference TRBV18 and TRBJ2-7 gives the full variable domain: NAGVMQNPRHLVRRRGQEARLRCSPMKGHSHVYWYRQLPEEGLKFMVYLQKENIIDESGMPKERFSAEFPKEGPSILRIQQVVRGDSAAYFCASSRKPGQGFYEQYFGPGTRLTVT.

This chain links TRBV30 with TRBJ1-4, with 7 bases lining up with TRBD1. Germline CDR1 is GTSNPN and CDR2 is SVGIG (reference sequence). V was pared by 4 bases and J by 5 bases, with 4 bases of the junction left unmatched. CDR3 length: 13 amino acids. This CDR3 reads CAWTEGQNEKLFF. CDR3 DNA: TGTGCCTGGACTGAGGGACAGAATGAAAAACTGTTTTTT.

The V call is TRBV7-9, the J call TRBJ1-4; no definite D call. The V and J ends lost 4 bases and 3 bases respectively, with 9 bases between them. The CDR3 loop spans 14 amino acids. Germline lookup yields CDR1 SEHNR and CDR2 FQNEAQ (reference sequence). DNA of the CDR3: TGTGCCAGCAGCTCGGAGTTAGCTAATGAAAAACTGTTTTTT. It specifies CASSSELANEKLFF. The full variable domain, rest sourced from reference TRBV7-9 and TRBJ1-4, is DTGVSQNPRHKITKRGQNVTFRCDPISEHNRLYWYRQTLGQGPEFLTYFQNEAQLEKSRLLSDRFSAERPKGSFSTLEIQRTEQGDSAMYLCASSSELANEKLFFGSGTQLSVL.

The chain employs TRBV7-8 and TRBJ2-7, with unresolved D. There are 13 residues in the CDR3. V lost 1 base to trimming and J lost 6 bases, with 10 bases between them. Germline V lookup: CDR1 SGHVS, CDR2 FQNEAQ. The CDR3 sequence: CASSLDRLSEQYF. In nucleotides, the CDR3 is TGTGCCAGCAGCTTAGATCGTTTAAGCGAGCAGTACTTC.

This chain uses TRBV15 with TRBJ1-4; D unclear. The germline V gene has CDR1 LNHNV and CDR2 YYDKDF (reference sequence). This CDR3 has 15 amino acids. V lost 2 bases and J 5 bases, leaving 12 bases between the germline ends. Here the CDR3 DNA reads TGTGCCACCAGCAGACGGAGGCTTTCGAATGAAAAACTGTTTTTT. It encodes CATSRRRLSNEKLFF.

The J gene is TRBJ2-7, the V gene TRBV23-1, with D perhaps matching TRBD1 or TRBD2 (7 bases each). TRBV23-1 is an open reading frame, and its role is uncertain. V shed 2 bases and J shed 4 bases, with 24 bases lying between them. This CDR3 has 18 residues. The CDR3 DNA reads as TGCGCCAGCAGTCAAGTATGGGACGCGGGAGAGGGGGCATACGAGCAGTACTTC. Encoded protein: CASSQVWDAGEGAYEQYF.

In its sample, this clone was seen once. The rearrangement uses TRBV4-1 and TRBJ2-1; weak D call: TRBD1 (5 bases). Per germline, CDR1 MGHRA and CDR2 YSYEKL. The CDR3 runs to 17 residues. The V gene lost 5 bases and the J gene lost 0 bases, with 17 bases spanning the gap. The CDR3 loop reads CASSANLGESSYNEQFF. In DNA, the CDR3 is TGCGCCAGCAGCGCAAACCTAGGGGAAAGCTCCTACAATGAGCAGTTCTTC.

The chain's CDR3 is CAGATTFTDTQYF. As DNA, the CDR3 is TGTGCCGGAGCAACGACCTTCACAGATACGCAGTATTTT. V and J are TRBV6-1 and TRBJ2-3; D ambiguous. Trimming shortened V by 11 bases and J by 2 bases, and 14 bases separated the two germline ends. Looked up from germline, CDR1 is MNHNS and CDR2 is SASEGT. CDR3 size: 13 residues.